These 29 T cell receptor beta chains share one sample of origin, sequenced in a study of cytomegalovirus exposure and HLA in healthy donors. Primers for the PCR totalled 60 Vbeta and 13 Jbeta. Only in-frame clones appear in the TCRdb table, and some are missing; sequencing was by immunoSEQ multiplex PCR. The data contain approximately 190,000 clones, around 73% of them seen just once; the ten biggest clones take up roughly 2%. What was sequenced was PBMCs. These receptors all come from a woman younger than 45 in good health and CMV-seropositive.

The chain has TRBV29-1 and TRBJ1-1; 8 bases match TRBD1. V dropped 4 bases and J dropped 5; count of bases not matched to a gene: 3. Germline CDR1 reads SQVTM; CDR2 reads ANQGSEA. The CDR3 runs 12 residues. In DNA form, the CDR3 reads TGCAGCGTTGGACAGGGGAAGACTGAAGCTTTCTTT. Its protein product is CSVGQGKTEAFF.

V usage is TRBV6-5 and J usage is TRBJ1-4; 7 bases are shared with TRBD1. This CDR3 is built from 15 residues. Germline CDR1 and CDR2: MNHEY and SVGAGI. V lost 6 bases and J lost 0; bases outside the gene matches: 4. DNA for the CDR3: TGTGCCAGCAGAAGACAGGGTTCAACTAATGAAAAACTGTTTTTT. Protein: CASRRQGSTNEKLFF.

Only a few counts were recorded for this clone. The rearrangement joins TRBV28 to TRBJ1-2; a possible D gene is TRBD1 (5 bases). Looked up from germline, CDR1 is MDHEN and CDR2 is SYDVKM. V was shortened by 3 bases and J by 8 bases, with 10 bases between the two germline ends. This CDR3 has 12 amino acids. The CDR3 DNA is TGTGCCAGCAGTTTCAGGGCTAGGGGCTACACCTTC. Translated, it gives CASSFRARGYTF.

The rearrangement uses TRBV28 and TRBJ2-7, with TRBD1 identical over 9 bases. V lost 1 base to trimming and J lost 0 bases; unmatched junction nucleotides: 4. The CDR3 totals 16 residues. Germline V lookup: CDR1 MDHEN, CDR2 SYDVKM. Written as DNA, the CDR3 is TGTGCCAGCAGTTTATCGACAGGGGGTCGCTCCTACGAGCAGTACTTC. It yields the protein CASSLSTGGRSYEQYF.

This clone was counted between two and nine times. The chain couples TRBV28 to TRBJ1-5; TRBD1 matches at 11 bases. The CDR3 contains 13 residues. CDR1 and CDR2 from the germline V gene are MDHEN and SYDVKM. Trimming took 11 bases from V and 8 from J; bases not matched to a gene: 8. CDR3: CALGTGGGKPQHF. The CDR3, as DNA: TGTGCCCTCGGGACAGGGGGGGGGAAGCCCCAGCATTTT.

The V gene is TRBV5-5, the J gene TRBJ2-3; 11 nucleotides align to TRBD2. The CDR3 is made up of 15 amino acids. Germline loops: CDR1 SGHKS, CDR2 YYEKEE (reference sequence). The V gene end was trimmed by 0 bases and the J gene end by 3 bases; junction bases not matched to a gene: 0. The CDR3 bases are TGTGCCAGCAGCTTGGTAGCGGGAGGGACAGATACGCAGTATTTT. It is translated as CASSLVAGGTDTQYF. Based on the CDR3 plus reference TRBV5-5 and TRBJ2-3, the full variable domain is DAGVTQSPTHLIKTRGQQVTLRCSPISGHKSVSWYQQVLGQGPQFIFQYYEKEERGRGNFPDRFSARQFPNYSSELNVNALLLGDSALYLCASSLVAGGTDTQYFGPGTRLTVL.

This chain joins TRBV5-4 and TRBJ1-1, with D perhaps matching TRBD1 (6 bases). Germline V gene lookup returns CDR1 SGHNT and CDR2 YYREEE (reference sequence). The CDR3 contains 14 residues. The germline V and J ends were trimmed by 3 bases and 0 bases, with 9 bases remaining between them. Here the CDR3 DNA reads TGTGCCAGCAGCTCAGGGGATATGAACACTGAAGCTTTCTTT. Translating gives CASSSGDMNTEAFF.

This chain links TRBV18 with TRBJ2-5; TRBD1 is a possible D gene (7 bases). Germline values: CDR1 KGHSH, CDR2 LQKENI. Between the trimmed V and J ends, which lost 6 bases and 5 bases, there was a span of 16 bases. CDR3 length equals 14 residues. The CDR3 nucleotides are TGTGCCAGCTCCCTCAGGGGGGTAGCGGAGACCCAGTACTTC. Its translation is CASSLRGVAETQYF.

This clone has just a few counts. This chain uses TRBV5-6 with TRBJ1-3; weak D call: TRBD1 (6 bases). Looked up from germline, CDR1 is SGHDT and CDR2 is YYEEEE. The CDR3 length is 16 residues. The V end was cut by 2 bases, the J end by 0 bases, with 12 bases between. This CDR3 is CASSFGQLISGNTIYF. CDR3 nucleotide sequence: TGTGCCAGCAGCTTTGGACAGCTAATCTCTGGAAACACCATATATTTT.

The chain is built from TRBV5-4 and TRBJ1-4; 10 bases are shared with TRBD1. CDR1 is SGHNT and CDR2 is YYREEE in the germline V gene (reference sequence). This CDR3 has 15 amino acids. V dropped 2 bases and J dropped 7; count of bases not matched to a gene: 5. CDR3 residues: CASSLMGQGTEKLFF. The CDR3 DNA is TGTGCCAGCAGCTTAATGGGACAGGGGACTGAAAAACTGTTTTTT.

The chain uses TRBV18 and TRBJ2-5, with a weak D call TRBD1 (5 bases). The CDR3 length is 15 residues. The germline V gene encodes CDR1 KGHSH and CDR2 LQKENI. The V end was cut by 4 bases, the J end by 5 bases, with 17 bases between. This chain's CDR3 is CASSQTAALGETQYF. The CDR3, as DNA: TGTGCCAGCTCACAGACAGCTGCCCTAGGGGAGACCCAGTACTTC.

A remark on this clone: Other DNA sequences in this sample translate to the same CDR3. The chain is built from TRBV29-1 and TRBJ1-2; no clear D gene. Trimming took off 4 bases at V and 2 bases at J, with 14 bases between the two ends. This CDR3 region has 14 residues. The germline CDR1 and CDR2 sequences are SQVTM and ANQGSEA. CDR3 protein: CSVGTGIENYGYTF. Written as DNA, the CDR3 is TGCAGCGTTGGGACGGGGATTGAAAACTATGGCTACACCTTC. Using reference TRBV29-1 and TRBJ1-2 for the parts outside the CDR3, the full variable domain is SAVISQKPSRDICQRGTSLTIQCQVDSQVTMMFWYRQQPGQSLTLIATANQGSEATYESGFVIDKFPISRPNLTFSTLTVSNMSPEDSSIYLCSVGTGIENYGYTFGSGTRLTVV.

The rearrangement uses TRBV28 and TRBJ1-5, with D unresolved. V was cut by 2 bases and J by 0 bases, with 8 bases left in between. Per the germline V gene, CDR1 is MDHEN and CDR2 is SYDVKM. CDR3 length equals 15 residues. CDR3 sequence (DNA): TGTGCCAGCAGTTTAAGCGATTATAGCAATCAGCCCCAGCATTTT. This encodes CASSLSDYSNQPQHF.

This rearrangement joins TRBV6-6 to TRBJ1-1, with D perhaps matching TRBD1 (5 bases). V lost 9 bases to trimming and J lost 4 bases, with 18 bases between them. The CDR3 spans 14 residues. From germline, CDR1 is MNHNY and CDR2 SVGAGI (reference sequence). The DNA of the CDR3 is TGTGCCAGTCAAGACAGTGGAGGGAGCACTGAAGCTTTCTTT. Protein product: CASQDSGGSTEAFF.

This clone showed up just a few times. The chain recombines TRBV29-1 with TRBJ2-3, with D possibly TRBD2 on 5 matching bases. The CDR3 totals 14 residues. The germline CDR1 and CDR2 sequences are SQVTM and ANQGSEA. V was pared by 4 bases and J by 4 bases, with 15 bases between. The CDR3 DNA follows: TGCAGCGTTGTTTTCGGGAATTTTGCAGATACGCAGTATTTT. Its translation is CSVVFGNFADTQYF.

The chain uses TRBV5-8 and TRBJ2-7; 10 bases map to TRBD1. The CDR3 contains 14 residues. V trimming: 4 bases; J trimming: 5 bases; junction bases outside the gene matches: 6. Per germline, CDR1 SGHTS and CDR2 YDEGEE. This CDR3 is CASSLRDRGDEQYF. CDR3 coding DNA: TGTGCCAGCAGCCTCCGGGACAGGGGCGACGAGCAGTACTTC.

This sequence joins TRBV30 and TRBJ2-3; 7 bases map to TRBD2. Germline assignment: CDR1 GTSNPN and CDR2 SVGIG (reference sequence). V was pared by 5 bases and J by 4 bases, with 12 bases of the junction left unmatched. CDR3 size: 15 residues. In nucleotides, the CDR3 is TGTGCCTGGGGGGGAGGGCTAGCCGCGTCAGATACGCAGTATTTT. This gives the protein CAWGGGLAASDTQYF.

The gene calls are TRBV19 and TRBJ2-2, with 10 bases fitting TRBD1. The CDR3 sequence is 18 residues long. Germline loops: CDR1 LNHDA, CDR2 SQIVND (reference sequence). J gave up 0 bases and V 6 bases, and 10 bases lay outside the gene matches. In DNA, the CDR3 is TGTGCCAGTAGAAGGACAGGGGGAATCCAGACGAACACCGGGGAGCTGTTTTTT. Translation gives CASRRTGGIQTNTGELFF.

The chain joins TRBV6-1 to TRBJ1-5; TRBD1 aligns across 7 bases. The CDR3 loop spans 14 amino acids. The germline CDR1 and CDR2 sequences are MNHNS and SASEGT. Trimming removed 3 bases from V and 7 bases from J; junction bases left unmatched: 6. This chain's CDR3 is CASSDTGVGQPQHF. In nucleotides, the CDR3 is TGTGCCAGCAGTGATACAGGGGTTGGACAGCCCCAGCATTTT.

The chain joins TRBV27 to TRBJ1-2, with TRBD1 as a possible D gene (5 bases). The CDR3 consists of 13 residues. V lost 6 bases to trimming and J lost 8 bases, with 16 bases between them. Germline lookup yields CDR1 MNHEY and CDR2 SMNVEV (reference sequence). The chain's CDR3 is CASRKAGSYGYTF. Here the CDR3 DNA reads TGTGCCAGCAGAAAGGCAGGGTCCTACGGCTACACCTTC.

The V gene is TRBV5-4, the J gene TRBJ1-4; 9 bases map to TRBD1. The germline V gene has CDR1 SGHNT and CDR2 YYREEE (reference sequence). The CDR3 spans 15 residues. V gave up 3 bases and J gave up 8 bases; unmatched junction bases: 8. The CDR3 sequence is CASSWGTGKGEKLFF. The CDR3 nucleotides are TGTGCCAGCAGCTGGGGGACAGGGAAAGGAGAAAAACTGTTTTTT. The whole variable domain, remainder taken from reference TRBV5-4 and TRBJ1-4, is ETGVTQSPTHLIKTRGQQVTLRCSSQSGHNTVSWYQQALGQGPQFIFQYYREEENGRGNFPPRFSGLQFPNYSSELNVNALELDDSALYLCASSWGTGKGEKLFFGSGTQLSVL.

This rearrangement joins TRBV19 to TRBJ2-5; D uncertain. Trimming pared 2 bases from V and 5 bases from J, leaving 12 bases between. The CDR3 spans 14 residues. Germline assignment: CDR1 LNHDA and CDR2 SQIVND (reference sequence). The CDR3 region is CASSIQLISETQYF. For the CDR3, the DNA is TGTGCCAGTAGTATACAACTGATATCGGAGACCCAGTACTTC. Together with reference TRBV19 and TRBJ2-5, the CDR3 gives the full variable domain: DGGITQSPKYLFRKEGQNVTLSCEQNLNHDAMYWYRQDPGQGLRLIYYSQIVNDFQKGDIAEGYSVSREKKESFPLTVTSAQKNPTAFYLCASSIQLISETQYFGPGTRLLVL.

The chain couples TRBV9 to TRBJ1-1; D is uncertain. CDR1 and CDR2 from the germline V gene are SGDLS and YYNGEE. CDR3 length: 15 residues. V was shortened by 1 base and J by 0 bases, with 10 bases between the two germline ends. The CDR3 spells CASSVQSEMNTEAFF. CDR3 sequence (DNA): TGTGCCAGCAGCGTACAGTCGGAGATGAACACTGAAGCTTTCTTT.

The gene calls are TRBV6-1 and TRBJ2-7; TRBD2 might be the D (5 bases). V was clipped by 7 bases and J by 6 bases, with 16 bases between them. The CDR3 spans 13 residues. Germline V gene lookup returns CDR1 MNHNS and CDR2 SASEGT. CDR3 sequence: CASTYSEKPEQYF. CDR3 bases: TGTGCCAGCACCTATAGCGAGAAACCCGAGCAGTACTTC.

The DNA for the CDR3 is TGTGCCAGCAGCGTCGGGACAGGGTTCGGTCAGCCCCAGCATTTT. Its protein product is CASSVGTGFGQPQHF. This sequence joins TRBV9 and TRBJ1-5, with 9 bases matching TRBD1. The length of the CDR3 is 15 residues. Germline V CDR1 and CDR2: SGDLS, YYNGEE. Trimming cost V 2 bases and J 6 bases; bases outside gene matches: 6.

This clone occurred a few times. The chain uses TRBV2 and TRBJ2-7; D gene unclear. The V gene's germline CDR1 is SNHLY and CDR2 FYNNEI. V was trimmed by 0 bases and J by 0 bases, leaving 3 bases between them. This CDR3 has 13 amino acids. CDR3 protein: CASSEASSYEQYF. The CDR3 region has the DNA TGTGCCAGCAGTGAAGCGAGCTCCTACGAGCAGTACTTC.

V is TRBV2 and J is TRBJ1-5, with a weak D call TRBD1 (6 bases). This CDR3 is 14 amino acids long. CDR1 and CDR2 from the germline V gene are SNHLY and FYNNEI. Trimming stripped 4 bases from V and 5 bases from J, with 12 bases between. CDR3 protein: CASSGQASDQPQHF. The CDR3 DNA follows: TGTGCCAGCAGTGGACAGGCGAGCGATCAGCCCCAGCATTTT.

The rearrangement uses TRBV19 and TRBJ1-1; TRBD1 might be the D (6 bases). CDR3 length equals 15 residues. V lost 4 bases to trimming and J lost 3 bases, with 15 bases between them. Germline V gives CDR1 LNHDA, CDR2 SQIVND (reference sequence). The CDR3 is CASSRTAVGDTEAFF. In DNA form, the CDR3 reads TGTGCCAGTAGTAGGACAGCTGTTGGGGACACTGAAGCTTTCTTT.

The CDR3 loop reads CASSPRTSGAGETQYF. DNA of the CDR3: TGTGCCAGCAGTCCGAGGACTAGCGGGGCGGGGGAGACCCAGTACTTC. The chain recombines TRBV6-6 with TRBJ2-5; 12 bases match TRBD2. CDR1 is MNHNY, CDR2 SVGAGI, per germline (reference sequence). The CDR3 consists of 16 residues. V shed 5 bases, J shed 5 bases, and the junction held 9 bases outside the gene matches.